Following are 9 T cell receptor beta chains from one sample sequenced in a study of vaccination and CD4 T cells after COVID-19. Their antigens remain unidentified. The treatment is: roughly 10-day PBMC culture with coronavirus spike peptide pools or control peptides (ViraFEST assay). Sequencing of cultured CD4+ T cell DNA used the Oncomine TCR Beta short-read assay. One entry per CDR3 protein, called by TCRdb with MiXCR from the PCR reads. The sample contains some 18,000 distinct CDR3 sequences, around 40% of which appear only once. Sequencing was performed on CD4+ T cells from blood, cultured in vitro, taken after SARS-CoV-2 vaccination. All receptors derive from a human donor who had recovered from COVID-19.

The chain combines TRBV6-4 with TRBJ2-6; no clear D. Trimming removed 2 bases at V and 0 bases at J, with 8 bases between. Germline CDR1 MRHNA, CDR2 SNTAGT. This CDR3 has 16 residues. The CDR3 loop reads CASSDGASSGANVLTF. The CDR3 nucleotides read TGTGCCAGCAGTGACGGCGCGAGCTCTGGGGCCAACGTCCTGACTTTC.

The chain links TRBV6-2 or TRBV6-3 to TRBJ1-6; 8 bases match TRBD1. The CDR3 has 17 residues. CDR1 is MNHEY, CDR2 SVGEGT, per germline. Unmatched junction bases numbered 14, after V lost 6 bases and J lost 7 bases. The CDR3 loop is CASSPLEPGQANSPLHF. In DNA, the CDR3 is TGTGCCAGCAGCCCCCTTGAACCGGGACAGGCCAATTCACCCCTCCACTTT.

The CDR3 coding sequence is TGCAGTGCTGGGAAGGAGACCCAGTACTTC. Translation gives CSAGKETQYF. This sequence joins TRBV20-1 and TRBJ2-5, with unresolved D. The CDR3 is 10 amino acids. Trimming removed 5 bases at V and 5 bases at J, with 6 bases between. Germline V gene lookup returns CDR1 DFQATT and CDR2 SNEGSKA (reference sequence).

The CDR3 coding sequence is TGTGCCAGTAGTATACATACGGGACGGTCCACCGGGGAGCTGTTTTTT. Its translation: CASSIHTGRSTGELFF. The chain couples TRBV19 to TRBJ2-2, with D possibly called TRBD1 or TRBD2 (5 bases each). Germline V gene lookup returns CDR1 LNHDA and CDR2 SQIVND (reference sequence). V lost 2 bases to trimming and J lost 4 bases, with 14 bases between them. This CDR3 is built from 16 residues.

The V gene is TRBV2, the J gene TRBJ1-5; D is possibly TRBD1 (5 bases). The germline gives CDR1 SNHLY, CDR2 FYNNEI. V shed 4 bases and J shed 1 base, with 11 bases lying between them. This CDR3 comprises 15 residues. CDR3 sequence reads: CASSAGSGSNQPQHF. CDR3 nucleotides: TGTGCCAGCAGTGCAGGGTCTGGAAGCAATCAGCCCCAGCATTTT.

This clonotype was observed once. The chain employs TRBV5-1 and TRBJ2-2, with 9 bases matching TRBD1. Germline assignment: CDR1 SGHRS and CDR2 YFSETQ. The CDR3 loop spans 15 amino acids. With V trimmed by 7 bases and J by 0 bases, 4 bases remained unmatched. The DNA of the CDR3 is TGCGCCAGCTCAACAGGGGGCACGAACACCGGGGAGCTGTTTTTT. Translating gives CASSTGGTNTGELFF.

The sample holds one count of this clonotype. J is TRBJ1-6 and V is TRBV28; TRBD1 matches 7 bases. Losses at the gene ends were 3 bases for V and 14 bases for J; bases not matched to a gene: 25. The CDR3 has 19 amino acids. The germline V gene encodes CDR1 MDHEN and CDR2 SYDVKM. The CDR3 coding sequence is TGTGCCAGCAGTTTCACTTTAGCCCCGGGACAGCTTTGGGATTTGTCCCTCCACTTT. As protein: CASSFTLAPGQLWDLSLHF.

V usage is TRBV7-9 and J usage is TRBJ1-1; D uncertain. There are 15 residues in the CDR3. Germline V CDR1 and CDR2: SEHNR, FQNEAQ (reference sequence). V was trimmed by 2 bases and J by 1 base, leaving 11 bases between them. CDR3 nucleotides: TGTGCCAGCAGCTTATCCCAATTGGAGAACACTGAAGCTTTCTTT. It is translated as CASSLSQLENTEAFF.

The V gene is TRBV11-2, the J gene TRBJ2-7, with D hard to call. Germline V lookup: CDR1 SGHAT, CDR2 FQNNGV. V was trimmed by 3 bases and J by 2 bases, leaving 8 bases between them. The CDR3 is 13 residues long. CDR3 bases: TGTGCCAGCAGCTTGAGTACTCCCTACGAGCAGTACTTC. Its protein is CASSLSTPYEQYF.